This T cell receptor beta chain was observed in a study of cytomegalovirus exposure and HLA in healthy donors. The CDR3 contains 13 residues. J gave up 3 bases and V 9 bases, and 9 bases lay outside the gene matches. Per germline, CDR1 SGHRS and CDR2 YFSETQ. Primers included in the PCR were 60 Vbeta and 13 Jbeta primers. Clones were read by immunoSEQ multiplex PCR, and TCRdb kept only the in-frame ones, dropping some. This sample yields 65,000 to 75,000 clones, of which 68% are seen a single time; 2% to 2.5% belongs to the top ten. The sequence came from a woman aged 25 to 45 in good health and CMV-seronegative. The chain recombines TRBV5-1 with TRBJ2-7, with 7 nucleotides matching TRBD2. Material for sequencing was PBMCs. Written as DNA, the CDR3 is TGCGCCACCATAAAGGGAGGGAGCTACGAGCAGTACTTC. Amino acid sequence: CATIKGGSYEQYF.